This paragraph reports one TCR beta chain. Authors' processing steps: In the immunoSEQ data, sequences were junction-only and lacked quality scores, so filtering differed. The protocol was immunoSEQ multiplex PCR, while the TCRdb copy is restricted to in-frame clones and leaves out a portion. For V, J and clone size, that table is used; D and trimming come from the DNA. There are over a million clones in the sample; around four fifths occur only once, and 1.2% to 1.5% lies in the top ten. V was clipped by 5 bases and J by 10 bases, with 14 bases between them. From germline, CDR1 is SGHDT and CDR2 YYEEEE. This CDR3 region has 12 residues. This sample was taken from a study of shared clonotypes between healthy human individuals. Study summary: Each donor's CD8 memory used one plate, CD8 naive two, each CD4 subset three.

The genes are TRBV5-6 and TRBJ2-3, with a weak D call TRBD2 (5 bases). Sequencing input: memory CD4+ T cells sorted from blood. Stated subset: CD45RA-negative fraction. This TCR came from a man between 18 and 29 years old in good health. CDR3 amino acids: CASREGSRAQYF. The CDR3 DNA reads as TGTGCCAGCAGGGAAGGATCGCGGGCGCAGTATTTT.